This is a list of T cell receptor beta chains from one sample in a study of blood T cell repertoires in COVID-19. Here immunoSEQ multiplex PCR was the method, and the copy in TCRdb shows in-frame clones only, minus some. Altogether under 200,000 clones are present, 70% to 90% being singletons, with the ten largest covering 5.5% to 8%. Sequencing was carried out using peripheral blood. Receptor source: a man aged 50 to 60 with active or convalescent COVID-19. Both conserved end residues are part of each CDR3. D genes are given only for firm matches. Clone sizes are given selectively: once, few, many, or a class where the clone is expanded.

d_gene: TRBD1; j_gene: TRBJ1-1; abundance: NA; v_gene: TRBV15; CDR3nt: TGTGCCACCAGCGGTCGGGCAGGGGGTGAGACTGAAGCTTTCTTT; CDR3aa: CATSGRAGGETEAFF
d_gene: TRBD1; j_gene: TRBJ1-2; abundance: NA; v_gene: TRBV6-5; CDR3nt: TGTGCCAGCAGTCCCAGACAGGGAGGAGGCTATGGCTACACCTTC; CDR3aa: CASSPRQGGGYGYTF
d_gene: NA; j_gene: TRBJ2-7; abundance: NA; v_gene: TRBV4-2; CDR3nt: TGTGCCAGCAGCCAAGATCGAGCAGGGCAGGGCGAGCAGTACTTC; CDR3aa: CASSQDRAGQGEQYF
d_gene: TRBD2; j_gene: TRBJ2-6; abundance: NA; v_gene: TRBV7-2; CDR3nt: TGTGCCAGCAGCTCCGGACTAGCTCGGGCCAACGTCCTGACTTTC; CDR3aa: CASSSGLARANVLTF
d_gene: TRBD1; j_gene: TRBJ2-5; abundance: NA; v_gene: TRBV19; CDR3nt: TGTGCCAGTAGTATCACAGGGGGCGTGGGAGAGACCCAGTACTTC; CDR3aa: CASSITGGVGETQYF
d_gene: NA; j_gene: TRBJ2-2; abundance: NA; v_gene: TRBV27; CDR3nt: TGTGCCAGCAGTCCTCTCGGGAACACCGGGGAGCTGTTTTTT; CDR3aa: CASSPLGNTGELFF
d_gene: NA; j_gene: TRBJ2-2; abundance: once; v_gene: TRBV6-6; CDR3nt: TGTGCCAGCAGTTTGGCCAACACCGGGGAGCTGTTTTTT; CDR3aa: CASSLANTGELFF
d_gene: TRBD2; j_gene: TRBJ2-2; abundance: NA; v_gene: TRBV9; CDR3nt: TGTGCCAGCAGCGTAGGGGTGGGACTAGCGCCCGGGGAGCTGTTTTTT; CDR3aa: CASSVGVGLAPGELFF
d_gene: NA; j_gene: TRBJ2-7; abundance: NA; v_gene: TRBV7-9; CDR3nt: TGTGCCAGCAGTCTTACCGGTGGCTACGAGCAGTACTTC; CDR3aa: CASSLTGGYEQYF
d_gene: NA; j_gene: TRBJ2-7; abundance: NA; v_gene: TRBV11-3; CDR3nt: TGTGCCAGCAGCTTAGATTCAACTTCCGAGCAGTACTTC; CDR3aa: CASSLDSTSEQYF
d_gene: TRBD1; j_gene: TRBJ2-7; abundance: NA; v_gene: TRBV6-2/TRBV6-3; CDR3nt: TGTGCCAGCAGTTACTTGCAGGGGGCAGGCAACCGGGACGAGCAGTACTTC; CDR3aa: CASSYLQGAGNRDEQYF
d_gene: NA; j_gene: TRBJ1-6; abundance: NA; v_gene: TRBV19; CDR3nt: TGTGCCAGTATGCGGGCCGCCGCGGCTAATTCACCCCTCCACTTT; CDR3aa: CASMRAAAANSPLHF
d_gene: NA; j_gene: TRBJ1-1; abundance: NA; v_gene: TRBV19; CDR3nt: TGTGCCAGTAGAGTCGGGCGGGACACTGAAGCTTTCTTT; CDR3aa: CASRVGRDTEAFF
d_gene: NA; j_gene: TRBJ2-5; abundance: NA; v_gene: TRBV6-2/TRBV6-3; CDR3nt: TGTGCCAGCAGTTACGGACGTTCGGGGGTGGAGACCCAGTACTTC; CDR3aa: CASSYGRSGVETQYF
d_gene: NA; j_gene: TRBJ2-7; abundance: NA; v_gene: TRBV6-2/TRBV6-3; CDR3nt: TGTGCCAGCAGTTACTCGAGCCGCGACTATTCCTACGAGCAGTACTTC; CDR3aa: CASSYSSRDYSYEQYF
d_gene: TRBD1; j_gene: TRBJ2-7; abundance: once; v_gene: TRBV4-2; CDR3nt: TGTGCCAGCAGCCAAGAGACAGGGGGCACGTCCTACGAGCAGTACTTC; CDR3aa: CASSQETGGTSYEQYF
d_gene: TRBD2; j_gene: TRBJ2-7; abundance: NA; v_gene: TRBV6-2/TRBV6-3; CDR3nt: TGTGCCAGCAGTACGACTCTAGCGGACACCTACGAGCAGTACTTC; CDR3aa: CASSTTLADTYEQYF
d_gene: NA; j_gene: TRBJ2-3; abundance: NA; v_gene: TRBV5-4; CDR3nt: TGTGCCAGCAGCTTGTGGCGGAAAACACCAAACACAGATACGCAGTATTTT; CDR3aa: CASSLWRKTPNTDTQYF
d_gene: TRBD1; j_gene: TRBJ1-5; abundance: NA; v_gene: TRBV6-2/TRBV6-3; CDR3nt: TGTGCCAGCAGCGCCGGGACAGGGCGCTCTAGCAATCAGCCCCAGCATTTT; CDR3aa: CASSAGTGRSSNQPQHF
d_gene: NA; j_gene: TRBJ2-5; abundance: NA; v_gene: TRBV29-1; CDR3nt: TGCAGCGTTTTGGAACAGGGAAACCAAGAGACCCAGTACTTC; CDR3aa: CSVLEQGNQETQYF
d_gene: NA; j_gene: TRBJ2-1; abundance: NA; v_gene: TRBV19; CDR3nt: TGTGCCAGTAGTTACCGGCCGAGGGGACTCATATTTAGCTCCTACAATGAGCAGTTCTTC; CDR3aa: CASSYRPRGLIFSSYNEQFF
d_gene: TRBD1; j_gene: TRBJ1-5; abundance: NA; v_gene: TRBV9; CDR3nt: TGTGCCAGCAGCGTGGGACAGGGCGCAGGTCAGCCCCAGCATTTT; CDR3aa: CASSVGQGAGQPQHF
d_gene: TRBD2; j_gene: TRBJ2-1; abundance: NA; v_gene: TRBV30; CDR3nt: TGTGCCTGGAGTGGACCATCCCCCGAACTAGCGGGTGGCTGGAATGAGCAGTTCTTC; CDR3aa: CAWSGPSPELAGGWNEQFF
d_gene: NA; j_gene: TRBJ2-5; abundance: NA; v_gene: TRBV18; CDR3nt: TGTGCCAGCTCCGGGTACCAAGAGACCCAGTACTTC; CDR3aa: CASSGYQETQYF
d_gene: TRBD2; j_gene: TRBJ2-7; abundance: NA; v_gene: TRBV6-8; CDR3nt: TGTGCCAGCAGGGCCCAACGGGAGGTTCTGCACGAGCAGTACTTC; CDR3aa: CASRAQREVLHEQYF
d_gene: TRBD1; j_gene: TRBJ1-3; abundance: once; v_gene: TRBV9; CDR3nt: TGTGCCAGCAGCGGGGCAGGGGGCTTTGGAAACACCATATATTTT; CDR3aa: CASSGAGGFGNTIYF
d_gene: TRBD1; j_gene: TRBJ1-2; abundance: few; v_gene: TRBV5-1; CDR3nt: TGCGCCAGCAGCCCTGTGGGGGGACAGAAGAAAGGCTACACCTTC; CDR3aa: CASSPVGGQKKGYTF
d_gene: NA; j_gene: TRBJ2-3; abundance: NA; v_gene: TRBV11-1; CDR3nt: TGTGCCAGCAGCTTAACTAGCACAGATACGCAGTATTTT; CDR3aa: CASSLTSTDTQYF
d_gene: TRBD1; j_gene: TRBJ1-2; abundance: NA; v_gene: TRBV6-5; CDR3nt: TGTGCCGCCCGGCGCCAGACAGGGAACTATGGCTACACCTTC; CDR3aa: CAARRQTGNYGYTF
d_gene: NA; j_gene: TRBJ2-2; abundance: NA; v_gene: TRBV6-5; CDR3nt: TGTGCCAGTCGTCAGGGCCTAAACGGGGAGCTGTTTTTT; CDR3aa: CASRQGLNGELFF
d_gene: NA; j_gene: TRBJ1-6; abundance: NA; v_gene: TRBV6-5; CDR3nt: TGTGCCAGCACCCTTTATGGGGGGGAAAAATCACCCCTCCACTTT; CDR3aa: CASTLYGGEKSPLHF
d_gene: NA; j_gene: TRBJ1-5; abundance: NA; v_gene: TRBV12-2; CDR3nt: TGTGCAAGTCGCCCATCAGGGGGAAATCAGCCCCAGCATTTT; CDR3aa: CASRPSGGNQPQHF
d_gene: NA; j_gene: TRBJ2-7; abundance: NA; v_gene: TRBV30; CDR3nt: TGTGCCTGGAGTGCCTACCGGGCCCTATCAAGGGGGGAGCAGTACTTC; CDR3aa: CAWSAYRALSRGEQYF
d_gene: NA; j_gene: TRBJ2-3; abundance: NA; v_gene: TRBV6-4; CDR3nt: TGTGCCAGCAGTGTATCGGTGGGCAGGGATACGCAGTATTTT; CDR3aa: CASSVSVGRDTQYF
d_gene: TRBD1; j_gene: TRBJ1-1; abundance: NA; v_gene: TRBV18; CDR3nt: TGTGCCAGCTCACCTCGGGACAGCGCTTTGAACACTGAAGCTTTCTTT; CDR3aa: CASSPRDSALNTEAFF
d_gene: TRBD1; j_gene: TRBJ2-6; abundance: NA; v_gene: TRBV18; CDR3nt: TGTGCCAGCTCACCTTTCGGACAGGGGGCGAGTGGGGCCAACGTCCTGACTTTC; CDR3aa: CASSPFGQGASGANVLTF
d_gene: TRBD1; j_gene: TRBJ1-2; abundance: once; v_gene: TRBV29-1; CDR3nt: TGCAGCGTAGGGACAGGGGAAGGCTACACCTTC; CDR3aa: CSVGTGEGYTF
d_gene: TRBD1; j_gene: TRBJ2-7; abundance: NA; v_gene: TRBV20-1; CDR3nt: TGCAGTGTAACAGGGGGTGGCGAGCAGTACTTC; CDR3aa: CSVTGGGEQYF
d_gene: TRBD2; j_gene: TRBJ2-1; abundance: once; v_gene: TRBV19; CDR3nt: TGTGCCAGTAGGTCCGGGACTAGCGGGAGCGATGAGCAGTTCTTC; CDR3aa: CASRSGTSGSDEQFF
d_gene: TRBD2; j_gene: TRBJ2-2; abundance: NA; v_gene: TRBV19; CDR3nt: TGTGCCAGTACCACCCTAGCGGGAGGGCCCACGAACACCGGGGAGCTGTTTTTT; CDR3aa: CASTTLAGGPTNTGELFF
d_gene: TRBD1; j_gene: TRBJ2-7; abundance: NA; v_gene: TRBV9; CDR3nt: TGTGCCAGCAGCGTTAAAGAGGGGGCTGTCGAGCAGTACTTC; CDR3aa: CASSVKEGAVEQYF
d_gene: NA; j_gene: TRBJ2-2; abundance: NA; v_gene: TRBV27; CDR3nt: TGTGCCAGCAGTGTCACGAACACCGGGGAGCTGTTTTTT; CDR3aa: CASSVTNTGELFF
d_gene: NA; j_gene: TRBJ2-1; abundance: NA; v_gene: TRBV4-1; CDR3nt: TGCGCCAGCAGCCACCAAGCGGGCCCGGGACGCAATGAGCAGTTCTTC; CDR3aa: CASSHQAGPGRNEQFF
d_gene: TRBD2; j_gene: TRBJ2-3; abundance: NA; v_gene: TRBV7-2; CDR3nt: TGTGCAGAAGCTGGGCGGGAGGGGCGGTGGGATACGCAGTATTTT; CDR3aa: CAEAGREGRWDTQYF
d_gene: NA; j_gene: TRBJ2-5; abundance: NA; v_gene: TRBV7-2; CDR3nt: TGTGCCAGCAGCTCGGACAGAGTAGAGACCCAGTACTTC; CDR3aa: CASSSDRVETQYF
d_gene: TRBD1; j_gene: TRBJ2-2; abundance: NA; v_gene: TRBV7-9; CDR3nt: TGTGCCAGCAGCCCCCCGGGACAGGGTAACGGGGAGCTGTTTTTT; CDR3aa: CASSPPGQGNGELFF
d_gene: TRBD1; j_gene: TRBJ2-7; abundance: NA; v_gene: TRBV5-6; CDR3nt: TGTGCCAGCAGCTATGACAGGGGGCGGAGCGAGCAGTACTTC; CDR3aa: CASSYDRGRSEQYF
d_gene: TRBD1; j_gene: TRBJ1-3; abundance: NA; v_gene: TRBV14; CDR3nt: TGTGCCAGCAGCCAAGGGGTAATAGGGGGCTATGGAAACACCATATATTTT; CDR3aa: CASSQGVIGGYGNTIYF
d_gene: TRBD1; j_gene: TRBJ2-7; abundance: NA; v_gene: TRBV27; CDR3nt: TGTGCCAGCAGACTCCGGGACAGGGGAGGCAACGAGCAGTACTTC; CDR3aa: CASRLRDRGGNEQYF